A single sample gave rise to the 4 T cell receptor beta chains below, sequenced in a study of tumor and adjacent non-tumor tissue in lung cancer (dated by TCRdb to 2016 to 2018). RNA was isolated from bulk unsorted tissue, and RNA quality was assessed with a NanoDrop ND-1000 and an Agilent 2100. For the normal lung samples, distant non-tumor tissue was collected more than 3 cm away from the tumor edge. Preparation of the library involved multiplex PCR. TCRdb lists the instrument as Illumina HiSeq 2500. TCRbeta libraries were constructed through three rounds of nested PCR with primers (Table S4) according to protocols modified from ARM-PCR. The public reads were reprocessed in TCRdb via fastp at Q25 and MiXCR, keeping in-frame beta chains. CDR3 protein sequences are deduplicated, and each keeps its most common genes and DNA. This sample has approximately 77,000 distinct CDR3 sequences in its table, and around 80% of those were observed once. Together, the top ten hold 51% of the sample.

The sequencing input was distant non-tumor lung tissue. All receptors derive from a man aged 55 to 70 with non-small cell lung cancer.

A remark on this clonotype: Since the CDR3 does not end with the conserved phenylalanine or tryptophan, this likely comes from a read error. The gene calls are TRBV6-5 and TRBJ1-5; possible D gene TRBD1, 6 bases. CDR1 is MNHEY and CDR2 is SVGAGI in the germline V gene. This CDR3 is 15 amino acids long. CDR3: CAISYLQGSNQPQHY. In DNA form, the CDR3 reads TGTGCCATCAGTTACCTACAGGGAAGCAATCAGCCCCAGCATTAC.

This clonotype was counted many times. The rearrangement links TRBV5-1 to TRBJ2-5; D may be TRBD1 or TRBD2 (6 bases each). Per the germline V gene, CDR1 is SGHRS and CDR2 is YFSETQ. Trimming stripped 0 bases from V and 2 bases from J, with 11 bases between. The CDR3 loop spans 15 amino acids. DNA for the CDR3: TGCGCCAGCAGCTTGGAGGGGGGCCGACAAGAGACCCAGTACTTC. Protein product: CASSLEGGRQETQYF.

The chain carries TRBV11-3 and TRBJ2-2; TRBD2 aligns across 9 bases. J lost 15 bases, V lost 5 bases, and 25 bases had no gene match. The CDR3 sequence is 18 residues long. Germline V gene lookup returns CDR1 SGHNT and CDR2 YENEEA. The DNA for the CDR3 is TGTGCCAGCAGCCCCCGGGGAGCGGGAGGATACAGAGCCGGGAAGATGTTTTTT. Translation gives CASSPRGAGGYRAGKMFF.

The rearrangement uses TRBV30 and TRBJ1-2; D perhaps matches TRBD1 (5 bases). The length of the CDR3 is 13 residues. The germline V gene encodes CDR1 GTSNPN and CDR2 SVGIG (reference sequence). V was pared by 0 bases and J by 4 bases, with 9 bases between. The CDR3 loop is CAWSVQATYGYTF. For the CDR3, the DNA is TGTGCCTGGAGTGTACAGGCGACCTATGGCTACACCTTC. The full variable domain, in which reference TRBV30 and TRBJ1-2 provide the parts outside the CDR3, is SQTIHQWPATLVQPVGSPLSLECTVEGTSNPNLYWYRQAAGRGLQLLFYSVGIGQISSEVPQNLSASRPQDRQFILSSKKLLLSDSGFYLCAWSVQATYGYTFGSGTRLTVV.